The clone carrying this TCR beta chain was observed a handful of times. Its matching antigen is unknown. Time point reported: patch test 2, 6 weeks after DPC sensitization. Treatment reported: therapeutic diphenylcyclopropenone sensitization with weekly scalp DPC. The data were taken from a study of human T cells and chemical hapten exposure. Study findings and constraints: Patch test score tracked positively with PT1 expanded TCR counts.

Germline lookup yields CDR1 SGHTA and CDR2 FQGNSA. The CDR3 runs to 15 residues. V was pared by 5 bases and J by 8 bases, with 19 bases between. TCRdb called the RACE reads again in MiXCR, with one record for every CDR3 protein. The sample includes more than 75,000 distinct CDR3 sequences, roughly 10% of them seen just once. This sequence was found in a woman aged 25 to 45 with alopecia areata. Some clones in this sample may be carry-over from other donors' samples. The source was whole blood, collected in connection with sensitization to the hapten diphenylcyclopropenone (DPC). The chain uses TRBV7-2 and TRBJ2-1, with D perhaps matching TRBD1 or TRBD2 (6 bases each). CDR3 nucleotide sequence: TGTGCCAGCAGCCCCGGGGGCCCCCGTCTGGATGAGCAGTTCTTC. It is translated as CASSPGGPRLDEQFF.